These T cell receptor beta chains were read from a single sample in a study of T cells after yellow fever vaccination. TCRdb reprocessed the 5' RACE reads via MiXCR and lists one record per CDR3 protein. The data contain 170,000 or so distinct CDR3 sequences, roughly 9% of them seen just once; the ten biggest clones take up around 40%. The sample in question was CD8+ T cells sorted from PBMCs, obtained 45 days after the yellow fever booster vaccination. Every receptor here comes from a man aged 18 to 30 who received the YFV17D yellow fever vaccine. CDR3s include the opening cysteine and the closing phenylalanine or tryptophan. The D gene is left open where the match is weak. Clone size is stated in some rows and not others, as once, few, many or a class when expanded.

V: TRBV7-9
size: -
J: TRBJ2-1
D: TRBD2
CDR3: CASSPWLAGENNEQFF
DNA: TGTGCCAGCAGCCCCTGGCTAGCGGGGGAGAACAATGAGCAGTTCTTC

V: TRBV7-7
size: -
J: TRBJ1-6
D: -
CDR3: CASSLGGDSPLHF
DNA: TGTGCTAGCAGCTTAGGTGGGGATTCACCCCTCCACTTT

V: TRBV28
size: -
J: TRBJ1-4
D: -
CDR3: CASSFSDLKGSSGEKLFF
DNA: TGTGCCAGCAGTTTTTCCGACCTCAAGGGTTCTTCTGGCGAAAAACTGTTTTTT

V: TRBV27
size: -
J: TRBJ1-5
D: -
CDR3: CASSGGAQGSNQPQHF
DNA: TGTGCCAGCAGTGGGGGGGCCCAGGGTAGCAATCAGCCCCAGCATTTT

V: TRBV12-3/TRBV12-4
size: -
J: TRBJ2-7
D: -
CDR3: CASSLESYSYEQYF
DNA: TGTGCCAGCAGTTTAGAATCCTACTCCTACGAGCAGTACTTC

V: TRBV5-1
size: many
J: TRBJ1-1
D: -
CDR3: CASSLEALSTEAFF
DNA: TGCGCCAGCAGCTTGGAGGCTTTGTCTACTGAAGCTTTCTTT

V: TRBV11-2
size: many
J: TRBJ2-3
D: TRBD2
CDR3: CASSPPGTSVADTQYF
DNA: TGTGCCAGCAGCCCCCCCGGGACTAGCGTGGCAGATACGCAGTATTTT

V: TRBV24-1
size: -
J: TRBJ1-5
D: -
CDR3: CATTPESGPGKNQPQHF
DNA: TGTGCCACCACGCCGGAGAGTGGTCCAGGCAAAAATCAGCCCCAGCATTTT

V: TRBV6-4
size: few
J: TRBJ2-3
D: TRBD2
CDR3: CASSEAGGGDTQYF
DNA: TGTGCCAGCAGTGAAGCGGGGGGTGGTGATACGCAGTATTTT

V: TRBV6-5
size: -
J: TRBJ2-7
D: TRBD1
CDR3: CASSLTGQNYEQYF
DNA: TGTGCCAGCAGTTTGACGGGACAGAACTACGAGCAGTACTTC

V: TRBV7-9
size: -
J: TRBJ1-3
D: -
CDR3: CASSPPWTDSGNTIYF
DNA: TGTGCCAGCAGCCCACCCTGGACAGACTCTGGAAACACCATATATTTT

V: TRBV19
size: once
J: TRBJ2-7
D: -
CDR3: CASSIALAGRNRISYEQYF
DNA: TGTGCCAGTAGTATAGCGCTAGCCGGGCGGAACCGAATCTCCTACGAGCAGTACTTC

V: TRBV7-9
size: many
J: TRBJ1-1
D: -
CDR3: CASRPQGNTEAFF
DNA: TGTGCCAGCAGACCACAGGGGAACACTGAAGCTTTCTTT

V: TRBV7-9
size: -
J: TRBJ2-3
D: TRBD2
CDR3: CASSPPQRGGEDTQYF
DNA: TGTGCCAGCAGCCCTCCCCAGCGGGGGGGCGAGGATACGCAGTATTTT

V: TRBV7-7
size: -
J: TRBJ2-5
D: -
CDR3: CASSSQDYQQETQYF
DNA: TGTGCCAGCAGCTCCCAGGACTATCAACAAGAGACCCAGTACTTC

V: TRBV5-5
size: few
J: TRBJ1-3
D: TRBD1
CDR3: CASSSSTGAGNTIYF
DNA: TGTGCCAGCAGCTCATCGACAGGGGCTGGAAACACCATATATTTT

V: TRBV29-1
size: -
J: TRBJ2-3
D: TRBD2
CDR3: CSVDLDLAGGPADTQYF
DNA: TGCAGCGTTGATCTGGACCTAGCGGGGGGGCCCGCAGATACGCAGTATTTT

V: TRBV7-2
size: -
J: TRBJ2-5
D: TRBD2
CDR3: CASSPLLAGEQETQYF
DNA: TGTGCCAGCAGCCCCCTCCTAGCGGGGGAACAAGAGACCCAGTACTTC

V: TRBV15
size: -
J: TRBJ1-6
D: -
CDR3: CATSRAGYGSPLHF
DNA: TGTGCCACCAGCAGAGCAGGGTACGGTTCACCCCTCCACTTT

V: TRBV7-2
size: -
J: TRBJ2-7
D: -
CDR3: CASSLLAGVNEQYF
DNA: TGTGCCAGCAGCTTACTAGCAGGGGTCAACGAGCAGTACTTC

V: TRBV7-9
size: -
J: TRBJ2-5
D: TRBD2
CDR3: CASSLGLAGGQETQYF
DNA: TGTGCCAGCAGCTTAGGACTAGCGGGGGGACAAGAGACCCAGTACTTC

V: TRBV20-1
size: few
J: TRBJ2-2
D: TRBD1
CDR3: CSARDLGTGESGELFF
DNA: TGCAGTGCTAGAGATTTGGGGACAGGGGAGTCCGGGGAGCTGTTTTTT

V: TRBV7-6
size: -
J: TRBJ1-5
D: -
CDR3: CASSLGSGSNQPQHF
DNA: TGTGCCAGCAGCTTAGGGTCGGGTAGCAATCAGCCCCAGCATTTT

V: TRBV7-9
size: -
J: TRBJ2-3
D: -
CDR3: CASSILAGEWDTQYF
DNA: TGTGCCAGCAGCATCCTGGCCGGGGAATGGGATACGCAGTATTTT

V: TRBV7-3
size: many
J: TRBJ1-3
D: -
CDR3: CASSLMGSGNTIYF
DNA: TGTGCCAGCAGCTTAATGGGTTCTGGAAACACCATATATTTT

V: TRBV20-1
size: many
J: TRBJ1-1
D: -
CDR3: CSAREGAEAFF
DNA: TGCAGTGCTAGAGAGGGGGCCGAAGCTTTCTTT

V: TRBV28
size: many
J: TRBJ2-7
D: TRBD1
CDR3: CASSPGTGVYEQYF
DNA: TGTGCCAGCAGTCCCGGGACAGGGGTCTACGAGCAGTACTTC

V: TRBV19
size: few
J: TRBJ2-2
D: -
CDR3: CASSPLSGIPGELFF
DNA: TGTGCCAGTAGTCCCCTGTCAGGGATACCCGGGGAGCTGTTTTTT

V: TRBV3-1
size: few
J: TRBJ1-1
D: -
CDR3: CASSHPRGNTEAFF
DNA: TGTGCCAGCAGCCATCCGAGGGGGAACACTGAAGCTTTCTTT

V: TRBV27
size: -
J: TRBJ1-1
D: -
CDR3: CASREAGLHTEAFF
DNA: TGTGCCAGCAGAGAAGCGGGGTTACACACTGAAGCTTTCTTT

V: TRBV24-1
size: many
J: TRBJ1-5
D: -
CDR3: CATSDYIGQPQHF
DNA: TGTGCCACCAGTGACTATATAGGACAGCCCCAGCATTTT

V: TRBV5-6
size: -
J: TRBJ1-5
D: -
CDR3: CASSLYRVRGNQPQHF
DNA: TGTGCCAGCAGCTTGTATAGGGTAAGGGGCAATCAGCCCCAGCATTTT

V: TRBV4-3
size: few
J: TRBJ2-1
D: TRBD2
CDR3: CASSQDGGGAIWYEQFF
DNA: TGCGCCAGCAGCCAAGATGGCGGGGGGGCCATTTGGTATGAGCAGTTCTTC

V: TRBV9
size: few
J: TRBJ1-2
D: -
CDR3: CASSVGGGGYTF
DNA: TGTGCCAGCAGCGTAGGGGGAGGCGGCTACACCTTC

V: TRBV15
size: few
J: TRBJ2-1
D: -
CDR3: CATSRRVARDEQFF
DNA: TGTGCCACCAGCAGACGAGTGGCGCGGGATGAGCAGTTCTTC

V: TRBV18
size: -
J: TRBJ2-3
D: -
CDR3: CASSVTDGTDTQYF
DNA: TGTGCCAGCTCCGTGACAGATGGCACAGATACGCAGTATTTT

V: TRBV3-1
size: -
J: TRBJ2-2
D: -
CDR3: CASSQDGTANTGELFF
DNA: TGTGCCAGCAGCCAAGATGGAACGGCGAACACCGGGGAGCTGTTTTTT

V: TRBV7-6
size: few
J: TRBJ2-7
D: -
CDR3: CASSTAPGTTWDEQYF
DNA: TGTGCCAGCAGCACCGCCCCCGGGACAACGTGGGACGAGCAGTACTTC

V: TRBV27
size: few
J: TRBJ2-7
D: TRBD2
CDR3: CASRTGLAGYEQYF
DNA: TGTGCCAGCAGGACGGGACTAGCGGGTTACGAGCAGTACTTC

V: TRBV12-3/TRBV12-4
size: many
J: TRBJ1-1
D: -
CDR3: CASSSDRYTEAFF
DNA: TGTGCCAGCAGTTCCGACAGATACACTGAAGCTTTCTTT

V: TRBV7-9
size: -
J: TRBJ2-5
D: TRBD2
CDR3: CASSPVGTSGAFQETQYF
DNA: TGTGCCAGCAGCCCAGTCGGGACTAGCGGGGCATTCCAAGAGACCCAGTACTTC